This T cell receptor (beta chain) was retrieved from a study of blood T cell repertoires in COVID-19. Across the study: Researchers got acute and convalescent COVID-19 samples from the United States, Italy and Spain.

V shed 4 bases and J shed 3 bases, with 9 bases lying between them. CDR3 length: 13 amino acids. Per germline, CDR1 SGHTS and CDR2 YDEGEE. Authors' data handling: Amplification with reference gene primers provided the estimates of nucleated cell counts. Sequencing was performed with immunoSEQ multiplex PCR; in TCRdb, only in-frame clones are kept and a portion is missing. V and J calls and clone size are those listed in that table; D and trimming were worked out from the DNA. The sample contains over 250,000 clones, over 75% of which appear only once. Sequencing input: peripheral blood. This sequence originates from a human donor in a cohort sampled during active COVID-19. This rearrangement joins TRBV5-8 to TRBJ2-3; D remains ambiguous. The CDR3 DNA follows: TGTGCCAGCAGCACTGAAAGAACAGATACGCAGTATTTT. Protein product: CASSTERTDTQYF.